Each of the 15 T cell receptor beta chains below was sequenced from the same sample in a study of blood T cell repertoires in COVID-19. This table comes from immunoSEQ multiplex PCR, and its TCRdb copy is limited to in-frame clones, with some not included. The sample lists nearly 250,000 clones; about 80% were seen once. Material: peripheral blood. The source is an elderly woman with acute or convalescent COVID-19.

This rearrangement joins TRBV6-2 or TRBV6-3 to TRBJ1-2; TRBD1 aligns across 7 bases. The V and J ends lost 2 bases and 8 bases, in that order; junction bases with no gene match: 2. Germline V gene lookup returns CDR1 MNHEY and CDR2 SVGEGT. CDR3 length: 12 amino acids. The CDR3 reads CASSYTDRGYTF. The CDR3 DNA reads as TGTGCCAGCAGTTACACGGACAGGGGCTACACCTTC.

This chain connects TRBV7-2 to TRBJ1-1; TRBD1 agrees at 8 bases. The CDR3 loop spans 13 amino acids. Unmatched junction bases numbered 2, after V lost 8 bases and J lost 0 bases. Germline CDR1 is SGHTA and CDR2 is FQGNSA. CDR3 protein: CASSGQVNTEAFF. As DNA, the CDR3 is TGTGCCAGCTCGGGACAGGTGAACACTGAAGCTTTCTTT.

This clone was seen only a few times. V usage is TRBV5-4 and J usage is TRBJ2-7; D is possibly TRBD2 (6 bases). The V end was cut by 4 bases, the J end by 2 bases, with 13 bases between. From germline, CDR1 is SGHNT and CDR2 YYREEE (reference sequence). The CDR3 runs 14 residues. The CDR3 is CASSVTGAAYEQYF. DNA of the CDR3: TGTGCCAGCAGCGTGACGGGAGCGGCCTACGAGCAGTACTTC.

The chain employs TRBV14 and TRBJ2-1, with TRBD2 as a possible D gene (6 bases). The ends were cut back, 3 bases at V and 9 bases at J, with 15 bases in the middle. This CDR3 region has 14 residues. The germline V gene encodes CDR1 SGHDN and CDR2 FVKESK. The chain's CDR3 is CASSQTLASGEQFF. CDR3 coding DNA: TGTGCCAGCAGCCAGACACTAGCTTCGGGTGAGCAGTTCTTC. Together with reference TRBV14 and TRBJ2-1, the CDR3 gives the full variable domain: EAGVTQFPSHSVIEKGQTVTLRCDPISGHDNLYWYRRVMGKEIKFLLHFVKESKQDESGMPNNRFLAERTGGTYSTLKVQPAELEDSGVYFCASSQTLASGEQFFGPGTRLTVL.

This chain connects TRBV12-3 or TRBV12-4 to TRBJ1-2; D perhaps matches TRBD1 (6 bases). CDR3 length equals 13 residues. V was clipped by 6 bases and J by 2 bases, with 10 bases between them. For the CDR3, the DNA is TGTGCCAGCAGGCGCGGACAGAACTATGGCTACACCTTC. Amino acid sequence: CASRRGQNYGYTF.

The chain carries TRBV27 and TRBJ2-7; TRBD2 matches 9 bases. The V segment lost 3 bases and the J segment 6 bases; nucleotides outside the gene matches: 3. Germline V gives CDR1 MNHEY, CDR2 SMNVEV (reference sequence). The CDR3 is 13 amino acids. This CDR3 is CASSFSGSPEQYF. Here the CDR3 DNA reads TGTGCCAGCAGTTTTAGCGGGAGCCCCGAGCAGTACTTC.

The genes are TRBV18 and TRBJ1-1, with 7 bases identical to TRBD1. The CDR3 loop spans 13 amino acids. Germline V lookup: CDR1 KGHSH, CDR2 LQKENI. With V trimmed by 8 bases and J by 1 base, 4 bases remained unmatched. The CDR3 bases are TGTGCCAGCACAGACAGGGAGAACACTGAAGCTTTCTTT. It yields the protein CASTDRENTEAFF.

In its sample, this clone was seen once. This rearrangement joins TRBV5-1 to TRBJ1-2, with TRBD1 matching 11 bases. This CDR3 has 15 residues. The V gene's germline CDR1 is SGHRS and CDR2 YFSETQ. The ends lost 4 bases at V and 4 bases at J; junction bases unmatched: 6. The CDR3 spells CASSTDRGRFYGYTF. DNA for the CDR3: TGCGCCAGCAGCACGGACAGGGGGCGCTTCTATGGCTACACCTTC.

The rearrangement links TRBV9 to TRBJ1-1; D is perhaps TRBD1 (5 bases). Germline V gene lookup returns CDR1 SGDLS and CDR2 YYNGEE. The V end lost 4 bases, the J end lost 0 bases, and 22 bases lay between the germline ends. This CDR3 is 18 amino acids long. The CDR3 DNA follows: TGTGCCAGCAGCTCCGTAGTGTTGGTGGACACCATGAACACTGAAGCTTTCTTT. Protein product: CASSSVVLVDTMNTEAFF.

The chain has TRBV12-5 and TRBJ2-7; 14 bases map to TRBD2. Germline lookup yields CDR1 LGHNT and CDR2 FRNRAP. The CDR3 has 16 residues. J gave up 4 bases and V 6 bases, and 8 bases lay outside the gene matches. DNA for the CDR3: TGTGCTAGTGGGGGGCTGGGACTAGCGGGAGAATACGAGCAGTACTTC. Its translation is CASGGLGLAGEYEQYF.

V and J are TRBV7-8 and TRBJ2-3; TRBD1 is a possible D gene (8 bases). CDR3 size: 18 residues. V lost 5 bases and J lost 3, with 24 bases in between. CDR1 is SGHVS, CDR2 FQNEAQ, per germline. The CDR3 DNA sequence: TGTGCCAGCAGCAGGGCTTACTACGGGGGGACAGGAACAGATACGCAGTATTTT. Translating gives CASSRAYYGGTGTDTQYF.

The chain recombines TRBV9 with TRBJ2-2; TRBD2 agrees at 7 bases. Trimming took 2 bases from V and 5 from J; bases not matched to a gene: 6. Per the germline V gene, CDR1 is SGDLS and CDR2 is YYNGEE. The CDR3 runs to 15 residues. The CDR3 region has the DNA TGTGCCAGCAGCGTCGGGGGGTTAAAAACCGGGGAGCTGTTTTTT. The encoded protein is CASSVGGLKTGELFF.

The V call is TRBV2, the J call TRBJ1-1; no firm D call. The V and J ends lost 4 bases and 4 bases respectively, with 13 bases between them. Germline lookup yields CDR1 SNHLY and CDR2 FYNNEI. The CDR3 covers 14 residues. The CDR3 DNA reads TGTGCCAGCAGTGTTGAAGGAGGCGGCACTGAAGCTTTCTTT. The encoded protein is CASSVEGGGTEAFF.

The chain joins TRBV28 to TRBJ2-1; TRBD2 matches at 8 bases. Germline CDR1 reads MDHEN; CDR2 reads SYDVKM. V lost 3 bases and J lost 10; bases outside the gene matches: 8. The CDR3 runs 14 residues. The CDR3 DNA follows: TGTGCCAGCAGTTTGGGTCTAGCGGGTAACGAGCAGTTCTTC. It translates to CASSLGLAGNEQFF.

The chain carries TRBV11-2 and TRBJ1-6; TRBD1 matches at 7 bases. The ends lost 2 bases at V and 5 bases at J; junction bases unmatched: 0. Germline V gene lookup returns CDR1 SGHAT and CDR2 FQNNGV. The CDR3 runs to 14 residues. CDR3 region: CASSLTGDNSPLHF. CDR3 bases: TGTGCCAGCAGCTTAACAGGGGATAATTCACCCCTCCACTTT.